This TCR beta chain was sequenced in a study of shared clonotypes between healthy human individuals. General study results and limits: Memory subsets generally showed lower estimated richness than naive subsets. The authors sampled blood alone, and tissue repertoires likely differ.

The CDR3 sequence is 12 residues long. V lost 3 bases and J 11 bases, leaving 11 bases between the germline ends. Germline CDR1 ENHRY, CDR2 SYGVKD. The study enrolled healthy HIV-negative adults without recent acute infections or vaccinations as donors. Remarks on this clone: Its antigen is undetermined.

Profiling relied on immunoSEQ multiplex PCR, and the TCRdb table lists in-frame clones only, not all of them. The table has 1,400,000 or so clones, approximately 98.5% seen once. The sequence derives from a man aged 30-40 years in good health. This rearrangement joins TRBV10-3 to TRBJ2-1; no reliable D call. The source material was naive CD4+ T cells sorted from blood. As to subset: CD45RA+ positively selected. CDR3 sequence: CAISDAEDQQFF. The CDR3 region has the DNA TGTGCCATCAGTGATGCGGAAGATCAGCAGTTCTTC.